The present TCR beta chain was sequenced within a study of blood T cell repertoires in COVID-19. TCRdb's table, derived via immunoSEQ multiplex PCR, lists solely in-frame clones and lacks some. The data show approximately 300,000 clones, roughly 90% seen once. The sample was peripheral blood. The sequence came from a woman aged 40 to 55 with COVID-19, enrolled during active disease.

Here the CDR3 DNA reads TGTGCCAGCTCCGAGGGAGGGTCCCAAGAGACCCAGTACTTC. Translation gives CASSEGGSQETQYF. V usage is TRBV7-8 and J usage is TRBJ2-5, with 7 positions matching TRBD2. Germline lookup yields CDR1 SGHVS and CDR2 FQNEAQ. CDR3 length: 14 residues. V dropped 8 bases and J dropped 1; count of bases not matched to a gene: 7.